Below, one TCR beta chain is given with its context. Its matching antigen is unknown. Germline V gene data show CDR1 as MDHEN and CDR2 as SYDVKM. There are 13 residues in the CDR3. This specimen comes from a study of CXCR3-negative and CXCR3-positive naive CD8 T cells. General study results and limits: Naive CXCR3-positive cells had TRB CDR3s more hydrophobic than those of CXCR3-negative naive cells. Expression of CXCR3 was partially reduced after cryopreservation, and fresh PBMCs were used in most assays.

It was by 5' RACE with UMI labels that the TRB cDNA libraries were prepared. TCRdb derives one entry per CDR3 protein from the 5' RACE reads, leaving out DNA. The sample data list around 140,000 distinct CDR3 sequences. Triplicate sorts, a few hundred thousand cells apiece, were made for each CD8+ T cell subset. Input material: naive CXCR3+ CD8+ T cells from blood. The subset: CD45RO-CCR7+CD27+CD95- naive CD8+ T cells expressing CXCR3 (TNR3+). This sequence was found in a human donor in good health. Some clones in this sample may be carry-over from other donors' samples. V usage is TRBV28 and J usage is TRBJ2-7; TCRdb's D gene call, TRBD2, goes unchecked for lack of DNA. CDR3 loop: CASSPPSYYEQYF.